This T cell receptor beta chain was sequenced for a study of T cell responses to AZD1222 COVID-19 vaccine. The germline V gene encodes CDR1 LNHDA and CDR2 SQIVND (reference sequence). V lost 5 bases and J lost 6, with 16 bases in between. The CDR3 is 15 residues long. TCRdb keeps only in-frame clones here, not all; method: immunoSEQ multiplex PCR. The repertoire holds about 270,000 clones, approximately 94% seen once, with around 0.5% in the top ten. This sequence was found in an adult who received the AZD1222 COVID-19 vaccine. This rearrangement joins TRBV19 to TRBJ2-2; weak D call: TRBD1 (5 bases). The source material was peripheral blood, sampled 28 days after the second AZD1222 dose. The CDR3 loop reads CASSPLEAGPGELFF. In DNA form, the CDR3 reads TGTGCCAGTAGTCCCCTCGAGGCAGGGCCCGGGGAGCTGTTTTTT.